The 3 T cell receptor beta chains below were found in one sample sequenced in a study of cytomegalovirus exposure and HLA in healthy donors. The data were produced by immunoSEQ multiplex PCR, yet TCRdb's version contains in-frame clones alone and is incomplete. Of 200,000 to 250,000 clones in the sample, over 80% were seen once. Sequenced material: PBMCs. Every receptor here comes from a woman aged 18-30 years in good health and CMV-seronegative.

The chain recombines TRBV5-1 with TRBJ2-1; 7 positions agree with TRBD1. CDR1 SGHRS and CDR2 YFSETQ come from the germline V gene. V was clipped by 4 bases and J by 4 bases; unmatched bases: 8. The CDR3 contains 15 residues. The CDR3 DNA reads TGCGCCAGCAGCGCGACAGGGAGAGGGTACAATGAGCAGTTCTTC. Its translation: CASSATGRGYNEQFF.

This clone occurred a few times. J is TRBJ1-2 and V is TRBV6-5, with D perhaps matching TRBD1 (5 bases). The CDR3 extends over 13 amino acids. Trimming cost V 6 bases and J 5 bases, with 13 bases left between them. CDR1 is MNHEY and CDR2 is SVGAGI in the germline V gene. The CDR3 reads CASSSGRGYGYTF. CDR3 coding DNA: TGTGCCAGCAGCTCGGGACGGGGGTATGGCTACACCTTC.

This chain joins TRBV28 and TRBJ2-7, with TRBD1 matching over 7 bases. Germline V CDR1 and CDR2: MDHEN, SYDVKM. CDR3 length equals 15 residues. The trim removed 7 bases at V and 1 base at J, leaving 10 bases unmatched. As DNA, the CDR3 is TGTGCCAGCATGGGCCAGGGACAGAGGTCCTACGAGCAGTACTTC. Protein: CASMGQGQRSYEQYF.